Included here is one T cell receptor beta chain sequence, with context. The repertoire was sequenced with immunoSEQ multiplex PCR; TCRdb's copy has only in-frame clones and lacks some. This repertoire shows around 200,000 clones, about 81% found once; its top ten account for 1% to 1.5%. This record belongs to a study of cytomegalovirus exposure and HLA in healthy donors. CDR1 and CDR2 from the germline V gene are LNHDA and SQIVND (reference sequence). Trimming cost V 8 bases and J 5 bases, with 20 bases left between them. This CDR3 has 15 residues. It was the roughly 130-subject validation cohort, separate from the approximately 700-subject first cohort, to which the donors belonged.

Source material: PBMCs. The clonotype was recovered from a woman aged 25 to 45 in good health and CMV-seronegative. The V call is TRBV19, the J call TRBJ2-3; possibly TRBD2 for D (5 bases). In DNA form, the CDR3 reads TGTGCCAGTTCCCGAGGGTGGAATACCAGAGATACGCAGTATTTT. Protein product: CASSRGWNTRDTQYF.